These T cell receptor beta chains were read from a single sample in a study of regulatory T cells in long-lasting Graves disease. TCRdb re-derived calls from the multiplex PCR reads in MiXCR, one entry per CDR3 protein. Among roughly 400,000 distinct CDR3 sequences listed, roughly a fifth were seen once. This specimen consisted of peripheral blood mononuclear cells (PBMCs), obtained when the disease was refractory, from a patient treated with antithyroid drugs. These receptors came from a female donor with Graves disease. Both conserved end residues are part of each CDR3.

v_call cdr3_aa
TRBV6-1 CAAQGAGAPETQYF
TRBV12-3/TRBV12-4 CASSFGRAFGNEKLFF
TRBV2 CASSLGLGQWGNQPQHF
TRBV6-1 CASSPGATGELFF
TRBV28 CASSFGRLGFSNQPQHF
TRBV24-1 CATSDLTGAHTGELFF
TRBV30 CAWSVGQGASPLHF
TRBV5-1 CASSLESLRQGVIAFF
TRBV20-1 CSARKGTDTQYF
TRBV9 CASSVEVFDPGELFF
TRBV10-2 CASHRGADTGELFF
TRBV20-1 CSARATSGRSYNEQFF
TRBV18 CASSPIGGMVANEQFF
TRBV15 CATSRELGRSGNTIYF
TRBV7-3 CASSIRSGLAEPQEQYF
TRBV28 CAGGRFDEKLFF
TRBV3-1 CASSQEGHGLAGYSGANVLTF
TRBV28 CASSQWDSTNTEAFF
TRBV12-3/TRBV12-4 CASSFQGMNTEAFF
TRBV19 CATAGRGYSNQPQHF
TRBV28 CASRTDGGTYEQYF
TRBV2 CASNNEGVGEKLFF
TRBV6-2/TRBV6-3 CASSSGGTYNEQFF
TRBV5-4 CASSLTGLGAKNIQYF
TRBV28 CASRGTGTNYGYTF
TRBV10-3 CAISPDGPSGSGGTQYF
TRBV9 CASSAGTHGASGELLF
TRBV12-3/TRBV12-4 CASSSSGAGSYEQYF
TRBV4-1 CASSQDRGNEQYF
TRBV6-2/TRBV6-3 CASSEITNSPLHF
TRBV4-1 CASSQEETGLYEQYF
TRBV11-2 CASSLEGLAGGWYEQYF
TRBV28 CASITGGTEAFF
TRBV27 CASANGAEETQYF
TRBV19 CASSIRADEKLFF
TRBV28 CASSLESGSLETQYF
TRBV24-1 CATSDGTSDSYEQYF
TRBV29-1 CSVDWTAQETQYF
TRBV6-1 CASSPSIRGDTEAFF
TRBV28 CASSFGMGGRGQPQHF
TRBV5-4 CASSVEPGENIQYF
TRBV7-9 CASSLGTGARLGEPQHF
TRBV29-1 CSVVVDSQETQYF
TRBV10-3 CAISEGTSGRLALNTGELFF
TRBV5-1 CASSLGGGVLAGELFF
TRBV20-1 CSARDAGQTQETQYF
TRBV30 CAWSEPRTFRGETQYF
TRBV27 CASSLLGNLNEKLFF
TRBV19 CASSIAGGGGLEAFF
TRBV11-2 CASSSRQGDGNTIYF
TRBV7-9 CASSLAVGAPNEKLFF
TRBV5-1 CASMMNTEAFF
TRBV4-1 CASSQPQDFYGYTF
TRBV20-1 CSASLRGSNGYTF
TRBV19 CASSIVSHYGYTF